This TCR beta chain was sequenced for a study of shared clonotypes between healthy human individuals. Germline CDR1 is SEHNR and CDR2 is FQNEAQ (reference sequence). The CDR3 runs 17 residues. J gave up 9 bases and V 2 bases, and 13 bases lay outside the gene matches. Running of the assay took place at deep level. Several immunoSEQ plates received, in even portions, the genomic DNA of each subset. Generated by immunoSEQ multiplex PCR, the TCRdb table keeps only in-frame clones and is missing some. The top ten hold roughly 23% of the sample, which has over 100,000 clones, 68% seen once. This clone was found a few times.

The specimen sequenced was memory CD8+ T cells sorted from blood. Subset meaning: CD45RO+ cells pooled with CCR7-negative TemRA cells. V usage is TRBV7-9 and J usage is TRBJ1-5; 10 positions match TRBD1. The sequence derives from a woman in her 30s in good health. The CDR3 coding sequence is TGTGCCAGCAGCTTATGGGGCGGGACAGGGGCCCTAGGGCCCCAGCATTTT. Translated, it gives CASSLWGGTGALGPQHF.